The rows below give T cell receptor beta chains drawn from one sample of a study of T cell responses to AZD1222 COVID-19 vaccine. Sequencing used immunoSEQ multiplex PCR; TCRdb keeps in-frame clones, though not all of them. Of roughly 92,000 clones listed, less than 90% were seen once; the top ten hold around 5%. The starting material was peripheral blood, obtained 28 days after the second AZD1222 dose. These TCRs come from an adult who received the AZD1222 COVID-19 vaccine. Each CDR3 is given with its conserved first and last residue. The D gene is left open where the match is weak. Clone size appears in some rows only: once, few, many, or a class for an expanded clone.

>TRBV5-6|NA|TRBJ2-2|NA
CASSFGAGTNTGELFF
TGTGCCAGCAGCTTCGGGGCGGGGACGAACACCGGGGAGCTGTTTTTT
>TRBV2|NA|TRBJ1-1|NA
CASSVFPPGHEGSEAFF
TGTGCCAGCAGTGTTTTCCCCCCGGGACATGAGGGGAGTGAAGCTTTCTTT
>TRBV5-4|TRBD1|TRBJ2-7|NA
CASSNQGQGNEQYF
TGTGCCAGCAGCAACCAAGGACAGGGAAACGAGCAGTACTTC
>TRBV15|TRBD2|TRBJ2-5|NA
CATSVGGAEKTQYF
TGTGCCACCAGCGTCGGGGGGGCCGAGAAGACCCAGTACTTC
>TRBV18|TRBD2|TRBJ2-5|NA
CASSPRASGVQETQYF
TGTGCCAGCTCACCAAGGGCTAGCGGGGTCCAAGAGACCCAGTACTTC
>TRBV7-7|NA|TRBJ2-3|NA
CASSPSFSDTQYF
TGTGCCAGCAGCCCCTCCTTCTCAGATACGCAGTATTTT
>TRBV18|NA|TRBJ1-1|NA
CASSPRGSWNTEAFF
TGTGCCAGCTCACCACGAGGGTCGTGGAACACTGAAGCTTTCTTT
>TRBV7-6|NA|TRBJ1-1|NA
CASGGSRGSDTEAFF
TGTGCCAGCGGGGGCAGCAGGGGATCGGACACTGAAGCTTTCTTT
>TRBV4-2|TRBD2|TRBJ2-5|NA
CASSRGTSGFQETQYF
TGTGCCAGCAGCCGAGGGACTAGCGGATTCCAAGAGACCCAGTACTTC
>TRBV7-3|TRBD2|TRBJ2-7|NA
CASSSQGGEQYF
TGTGCCAGCAGCTCCCAGGGAGGGGAGCAGTACTTC
>TRBV19|NA|TRBJ1-2|NA
CASSITPEYGYTF
TGTGCCAGTAGTATTACACCGGAGTATGGCTACACCTTC
>TRBV7-8|NA|TRBJ1-3|NA
CASSLDPTRNTIYF
TGTGCCAGCAGCTTGGACCCCACTCGGAACACCATATATTTT
>TRBV2|NA|TRBJ2-5|NA
CASSKDSQETQYF
TGTGCCAGCAGTAAGGACAGTCAAGAGACCCAGTACTTC
>TRBV5-1|NA|TRBJ1-6|NA
CASSLVSGGSPLHF
TGCGCCAGCAGCTTGGTATCCGGCGGGTCACCCCTCCACTTT
>TRBV20-1|NA|TRBJ2-7|NA
CSASSGTYEQYF
TGCAGTGCTAGTTCAGGGACCTACGAGCAGTACTTC
>TRBV11-1|NA|TRBJ2-2|NA
CASSLQGPGNTGELFF
TGTGCCAGCAGCTTACAGGGGCCGGGAAACACCGGGGAGCTGTTTTTT
>TRBV11-2|TRBD1|TRBJ1-1|NA
CASSLVRTGGEAFF
TGTGCCAGCAGCTTAGTAAGGACAGGGGGCGAAGCTTTCTTT
>TRBV5-8|TRBD1|TRBJ1-4|NA
CASSLWDRGHHNEKLFF
TGTGCCAGCAGCTTGTGGGACAGGGGGCACCATAATGAAAAACTGTTTTTT
>TRBV27|TRBD2|TRBJ2-3|NA
CASSWASGANRLDTQYF
TGTGCCAGCAGTTGGGCTAGCGGGGCCAACCGGTTGGATACGCAGTATTTT
>TRBV6-1|NA|TRBJ2-3|NA
CASSERGDPLADTQYF
TGTGCCAGCAGTGAAAGGGGGGATCCCTTGGCGGATACGCAGTATTTT
>TRBV19|TRBD2|TRBJ2-3|NA
CASSTLLTSADTQYF
TGTGCCAGTAGTACCCTATTAACTAGCGCAGATACGCAGTATTTT
>TRBV7-6|NA|TRBJ1-2|NA
CASSPAVGRLALGYTF
TGTGCCAGCAGCCCGGCGGTGGGGCGGCTGGCCCTTGGCTACACCTTC
>TRBV18|TRBD1|TRBJ2-2|NA
CASSPNRGRGTGELFF
TGTGCCAGCTCACCAAACAGGGGGCGAGGGACCGGGGAGCTGTTTTTT
>TRBV30|NA|TRBJ2-5|NA
CAWDQGGETQYF
TGTGCCTGGGATCAGGGAGGAGAGACCCAGTACTTC
>TRBV7-3|NA|TRBJ1-1|NA
CASSLNGPLNTEAFF
TGTGCCAGCAGCTTAAACGGACCTTTGAACACTGAAGCTTTCTTT
>TRBV6-1|NA|TRBJ1-3|NA
CASSELASGVGNTIYF
TGTGCCAGCAGTGAACTGGCGTCCGGGGTCGGAAACACCATATATTTT
>TRBV5-1|TRBD2|TRBJ2-4|NA
CASSSSGGGGNIQYF
TGCGCCAGCAGCTCTAGCGGGGGTGGTGGAAACATTCAGTACTTC
>TRBV6-1|NA|TRBJ1-4|few
CASSEYSGDEKLFF
TGTGCCAGCAGTGAATATTCGGGGGATGAAAAACTGTTTTTT
>TRBV6-5|NA|TRBJ1-5|once
CASRAGLGNQPQHF
TGTGCCAGCAGAGCAGGGCTAGGCAATCAGCCCCAGCATTTT
>TRBV4-2|TRBD2|TRBJ2-2|NA
CASSQEAPLAGGTGELFF
TGTGCCAGCAGCCAAGAAGCCCCGCTAGCGGGGGGCACCGGGGAGCTGTTTTTT
>TRBV27|NA|TRBJ1-6|NA
CASQGQPFSNSPLHF
TGTGCCAGCCAAGGACAGCCCTTCTCTAATTCACCCCTCCACTTT
>TRBV27|TRBD2|TRBJ2-3|once
CASSLGLAKDTQYF
TGTGCCAGCAGTTTGGGACTAGCTAAAGATACGCAGTATTTT
>TRBV5-1|TRBD1|TRBJ1-5|NA
CASSLGTGNQPQHF
TGCGCCAGCAGCTTGGGGACAGGGAATCAGCCCCAGCATTTT
>TRBV19|NA|TRBJ2-4|NA
CASSRGQRGNIQYF
TGTGCCAGTAGTAGGGGACAGCGGGGAAACATTCAGTACTTC
>TRBV5-5|TRBD1|TRBJ1-2|NA
CASSLGQDAPSYGYTF
TGTGCCAGCAGCCTCGGACAGGACGCCCCCTCCTATGGCTACACCTTC
>TRBV6-6|TRBD1|TRBJ1-2|NA
CASTVTGVEDGYTF
TGTGCCAGCACAGTGACAGGGGTCGAGGATGGCTACACCTTC
>TRBV5-1|TRBD2|TRBJ2-3|few
CASSLGLAGGFTDTQYF
TGCGCCAGCAGCTTGGGTCTAGCGGGGGGTTTCACAGATACGCAGTATTTT
>TRBV4-1|TRBD2|TRBJ2-1|NA
CASSQGTSGDNEQFF
TGCGCCAGCAGCCAAGGGACTAGCGGGGACAATGAGCAGTTCTTC
>TRBV4-2|NA|TRBJ2-1|NA
CASSQDSSWGYNEQFF
TGTGCCAGCAGCCAAGATTCTAGCTGGGGGTACAATGAGCAGTTCTTC
>TRBV3-1/TRBV3-2|TRBD1|TRBJ2-7|NA
CASSQVGDRAYEQYF
TGTGCCAGCAGCCAAGTTGGGGACAGGGCCTACGAGCAGTACTTC
>TRBV27|TRBD2|TRBJ2-2|NA
CASRPTSELANTGELFF
TGTGCCAGCAGGCCCACTAGCGAGCTCGCGAACACCGGGGAGCTGTTTTTT
>TRBV6-5|NA|TRBJ1-5|NA
CASSRDSSNQPQHF
TGTGCCAGCAGTCGGGACTCCAGCAATCAGCCCCAGCATTTT
>TRBV2|TRBD1|TRBJ1-1|NA
CASSPGTGGQTEAFF
TGTGCCAGCAGCCCTGGTACAGGGGGGCAAACTGAAGCTTTCTTT
>TRBV10-3|NA|TRBJ1-5|once
CAISAREREPQHF
TGTGCCATCAGTGCGAGGGAAAGGGAGCCCCAGCATTTT
>TRBV12-5|TRBD2|TRBJ2-2|NA
CASGLGPLAGGSTGELFF
TGTGCTAGTGGTTTGGGCCCCCTAGCGGGGGGATCCACCGGGGAGCTGTTTTTT
>TRBV5-8|NA|TRBJ1-4|NA
CASSPGRLTNEKLFF
TGTGCCAGCAGCCCAGGACGGCTAACTAATGAAAAACTGTTTTTT
>TRBV7-9|TRBD1|TRBJ1-2|once
CASSLEDRGRNGYTF
TGTGCCAGCAGCTTAGAGGACAGGGGGCGTAATGGCTACACCTTC
>TRBV9|TRBD1|TRBJ1-2|NA
CASSGSLTGDYGYTF
TGTGCCAGCAGCGGAAGCCTTACAGGGGACTATGGCTACACCTTC